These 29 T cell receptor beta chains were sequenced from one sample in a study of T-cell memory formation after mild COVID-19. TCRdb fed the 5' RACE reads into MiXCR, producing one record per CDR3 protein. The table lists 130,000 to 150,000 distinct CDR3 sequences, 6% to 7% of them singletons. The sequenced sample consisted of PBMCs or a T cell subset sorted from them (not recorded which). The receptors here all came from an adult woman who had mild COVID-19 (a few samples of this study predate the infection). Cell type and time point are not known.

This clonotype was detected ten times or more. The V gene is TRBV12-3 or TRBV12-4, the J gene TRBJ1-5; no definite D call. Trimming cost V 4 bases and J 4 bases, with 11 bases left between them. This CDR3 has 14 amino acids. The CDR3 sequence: CASSSWGENQPQHF. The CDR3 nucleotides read TGTGCCAGCAGTTCCTGGGGAGAGAATCAGCCCCAGCATTTT.

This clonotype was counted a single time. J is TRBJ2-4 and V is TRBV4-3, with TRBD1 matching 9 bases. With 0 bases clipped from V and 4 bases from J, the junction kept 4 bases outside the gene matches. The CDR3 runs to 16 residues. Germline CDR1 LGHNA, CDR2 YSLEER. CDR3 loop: CASSQDHGTGKNIQYF. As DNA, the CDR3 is TGCGCCAGCAGCCAAGACCACGGGACAGGGAAAAACATTCAGTACTTC.

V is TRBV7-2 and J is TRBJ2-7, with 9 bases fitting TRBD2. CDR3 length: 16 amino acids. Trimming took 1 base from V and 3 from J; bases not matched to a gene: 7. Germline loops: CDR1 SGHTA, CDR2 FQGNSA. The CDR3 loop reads CASSLDKAGGLYEQYF. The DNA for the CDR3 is TGTGCCAGCAGCTTAGATAAAGCGGGAGGCCTCTACGAGCAGTACTTC.

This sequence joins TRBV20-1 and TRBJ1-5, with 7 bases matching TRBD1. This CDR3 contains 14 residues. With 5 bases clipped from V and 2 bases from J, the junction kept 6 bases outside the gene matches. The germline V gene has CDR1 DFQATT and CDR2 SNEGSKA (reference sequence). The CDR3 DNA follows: TGCAGTGCTGACAGGGCGACGGGCAATCAGCCCCAGCATTTT. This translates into CSADRATGNQPQHF.

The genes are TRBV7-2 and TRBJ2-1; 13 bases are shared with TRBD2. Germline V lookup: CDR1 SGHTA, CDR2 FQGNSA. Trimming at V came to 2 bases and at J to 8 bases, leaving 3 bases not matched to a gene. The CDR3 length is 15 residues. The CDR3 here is CASSLMGLAGYEQFF. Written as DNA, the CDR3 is TGTGCCAGCAGCTTAATGGGACTAGCGGGATATGAGCAGTTCTTC.

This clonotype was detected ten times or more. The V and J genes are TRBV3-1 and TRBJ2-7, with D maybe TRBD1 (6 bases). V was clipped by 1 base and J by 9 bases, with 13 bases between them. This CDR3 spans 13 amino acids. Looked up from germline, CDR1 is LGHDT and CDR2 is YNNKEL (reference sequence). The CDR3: CASSQGGHSSQYF. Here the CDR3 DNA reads TGTGCCAGCAGCCAAGGGGGACATTCATCGCAGTACTTC.

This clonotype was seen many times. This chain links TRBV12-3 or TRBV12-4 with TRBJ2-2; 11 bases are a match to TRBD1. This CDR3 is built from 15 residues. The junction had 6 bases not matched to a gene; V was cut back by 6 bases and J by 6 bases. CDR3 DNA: TGTGCCAGCAGACCGGACAGGGGGCTTTCCGGGGAGCTGTTTTTT. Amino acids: CASRPDRGLSGELFF.

The CDR3 loop reads CASSYGTGDLGNTEAFF. CDR3 sequence (DNA): TGTGCCAGCAGTTACGGGACAGGGGATTTGGGGAACACTGAAGCTTTCTTT. V and J are TRBV6-5 and TRBJ1-1; 10 nucleotides align to TRBD1. The V gene's germline CDR1 is MNHEY and CDR2 SVGAGI. The CDR3 contains 17 residues. The V gene end was trimmed by 2 bases and the J gene end by 1 base; junction bases not matched to a gene: 7.

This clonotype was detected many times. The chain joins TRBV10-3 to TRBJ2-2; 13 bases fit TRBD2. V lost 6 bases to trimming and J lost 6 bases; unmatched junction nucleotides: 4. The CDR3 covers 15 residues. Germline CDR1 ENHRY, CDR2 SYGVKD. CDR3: CAISGLAGVSGELFF. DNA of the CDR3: TGTGCCATCAGCGGACTAGCGGGAGTATCCGGGGAGCTGTTTTTT.

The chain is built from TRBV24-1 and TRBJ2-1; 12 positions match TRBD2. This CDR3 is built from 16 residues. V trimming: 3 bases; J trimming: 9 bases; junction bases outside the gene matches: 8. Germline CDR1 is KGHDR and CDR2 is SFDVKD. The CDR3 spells CATSDTLAGGPREQFF. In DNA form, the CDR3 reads TGTGCCACCAGTGATACCCTAGCGGGAGGGCCTCGTGAGCAGTTCTTC.

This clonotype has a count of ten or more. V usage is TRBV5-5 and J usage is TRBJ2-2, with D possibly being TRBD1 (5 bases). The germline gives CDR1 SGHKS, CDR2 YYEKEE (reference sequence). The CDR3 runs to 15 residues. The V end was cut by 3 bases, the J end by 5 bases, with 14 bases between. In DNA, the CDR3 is TGTGCCAGCAGCTCGCTGACCCAGGGAACCGGGGAGCTGTTTTTT. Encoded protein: CASSSLTQGTGELFF.

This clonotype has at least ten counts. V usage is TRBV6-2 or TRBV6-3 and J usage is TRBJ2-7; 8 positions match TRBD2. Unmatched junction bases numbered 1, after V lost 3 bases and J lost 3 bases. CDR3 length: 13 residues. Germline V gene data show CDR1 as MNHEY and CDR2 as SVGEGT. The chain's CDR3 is CASSYGTSYEQYF. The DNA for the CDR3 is TGTGCCAGCAGTTATGGGACTAGCTACGAGCAGTACTTC.

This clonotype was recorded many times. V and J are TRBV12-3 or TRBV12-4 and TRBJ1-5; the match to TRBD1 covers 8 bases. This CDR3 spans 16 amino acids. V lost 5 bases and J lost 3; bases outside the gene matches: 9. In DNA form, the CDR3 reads TGTGCCAGCAGTATGACCGGGACAGGCCCCAATCAGCCCCAGCATTTT. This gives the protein CASSMTGTGPNQPQHF.

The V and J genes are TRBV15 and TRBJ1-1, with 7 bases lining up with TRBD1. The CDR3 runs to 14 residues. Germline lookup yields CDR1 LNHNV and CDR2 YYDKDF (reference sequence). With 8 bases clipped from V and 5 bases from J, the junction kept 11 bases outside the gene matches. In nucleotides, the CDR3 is TGTGCCACCCGGAGAGGACAGGCGGGAACTGAAGCTTTCTTT. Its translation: CATRRGQAGTEAFF.

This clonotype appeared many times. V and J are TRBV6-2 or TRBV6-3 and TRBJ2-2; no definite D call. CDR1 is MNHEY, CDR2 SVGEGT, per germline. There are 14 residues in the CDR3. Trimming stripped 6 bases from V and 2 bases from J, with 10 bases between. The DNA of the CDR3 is TGTGCCAGCAGACAAGAAGCAAACACCGGGGAGCTGTTTTTT. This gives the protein CASRQEANTGELFF.

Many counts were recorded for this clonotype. DNA of the CDR3: TGTGCCAGCAGCCCCGTATTTTCGCTGGGGGAGCTGTTTTTT. The encoded protein is CASSPVFSLGELFF. The J gene is TRBJ2-2, the V gene TRBV5-5; D not certain. The germline V gene has CDR1 SGHKS and CDR2 YYEKEE (reference sequence). Trimming took 4 bases from V and 8 from J, leaving 15 bases between them. This CDR3 comprises 14 residues. The whole variable domain, remainder taken from reference TRBV5-5 and TRBJ2-2, is DAGVTQSPTHLIKTRGQQVTLRCSPISGHKSVSWYQQVLGQGPQFIFQYYEKEERGRGNFPDRFSARQFPNYSSELNVNALLLGDSALYLCASSPVFSLGELFFGEGSRLTVL.

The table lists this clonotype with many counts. CDR3 region: CASSQQGILGREQYF. The CDR3, as DNA: TGTGCCAGCAGTCAACAGGGAATCCTCGGGAGGGAGCAGTACTTC. The chain carries TRBV6-5 and TRBJ2-7, with TRBD2 as a possible D gene (7 bases). Germline-derived CDR1 and CDR2 are MNHEY and SVGAGI. The CDR3 has 15 residues. Trimming shortened V by 5 bases and J by 7 bases, and 21 bases separated the two germline ends.

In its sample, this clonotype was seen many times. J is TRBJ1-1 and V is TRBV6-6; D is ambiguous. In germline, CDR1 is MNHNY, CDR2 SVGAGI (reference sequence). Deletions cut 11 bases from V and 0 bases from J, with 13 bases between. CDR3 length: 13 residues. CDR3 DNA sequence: TGTGCCTACTCAGCGACCATGAACACTGAAGCTTTCTTT. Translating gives CAYSATMNTEAFF.

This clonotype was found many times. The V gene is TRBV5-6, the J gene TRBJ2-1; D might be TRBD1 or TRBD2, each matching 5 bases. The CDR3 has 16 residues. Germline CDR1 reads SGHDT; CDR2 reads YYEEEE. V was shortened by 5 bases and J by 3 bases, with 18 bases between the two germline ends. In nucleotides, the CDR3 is TGTGCCAGCAGTAAACGGATCGGGGCGGTCTACAATGAGCAGTTCTTC. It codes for CASSKRIGAVYNEQFF.

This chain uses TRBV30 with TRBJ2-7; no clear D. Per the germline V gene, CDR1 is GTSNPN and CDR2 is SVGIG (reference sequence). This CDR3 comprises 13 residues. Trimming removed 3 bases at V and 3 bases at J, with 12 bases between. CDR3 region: CAWSPGIDYEQYF. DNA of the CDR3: TGTGCCTGGAGCCCAGGCATAGACTACGAGCAGTACTTC.

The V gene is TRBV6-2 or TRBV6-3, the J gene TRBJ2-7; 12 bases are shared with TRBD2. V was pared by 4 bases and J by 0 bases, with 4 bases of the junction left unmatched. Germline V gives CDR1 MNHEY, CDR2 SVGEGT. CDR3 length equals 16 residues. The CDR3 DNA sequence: TGTGCCAGCAGTTCACTAGCGGGAGGCCTCTCCTACGAGCAGTACTTC. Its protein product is CASSSLAGGLSYEQYF.

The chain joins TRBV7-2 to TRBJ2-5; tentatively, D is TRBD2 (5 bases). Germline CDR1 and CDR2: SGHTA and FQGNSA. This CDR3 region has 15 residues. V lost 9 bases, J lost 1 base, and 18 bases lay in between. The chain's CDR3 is CASGYAGGPQETQYF. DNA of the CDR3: TGTGCCAGTGGTTACGCGGGCGGGCCCCAAGAGACCCAGTACTTC.

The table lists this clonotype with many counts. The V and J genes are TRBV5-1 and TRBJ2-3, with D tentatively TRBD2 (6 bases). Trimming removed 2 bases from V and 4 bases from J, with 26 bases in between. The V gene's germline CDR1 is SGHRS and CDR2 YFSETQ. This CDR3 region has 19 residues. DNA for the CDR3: TGCGCCAGCAGCTTTTATTCCGGTCCGGGCGGGGAGCAGGCAGATACGCAGTATTTT. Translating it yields CASSFYSGPGGEQADTQYF.

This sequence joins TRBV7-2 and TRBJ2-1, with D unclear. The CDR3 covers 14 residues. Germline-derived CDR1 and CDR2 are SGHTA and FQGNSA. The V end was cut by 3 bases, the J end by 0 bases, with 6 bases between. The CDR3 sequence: CASSFRSSYNEQFF. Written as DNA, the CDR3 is TGTGCCAGCAGCTTCCGGAGCTCCTACAATGAGCAGTTCTTC.

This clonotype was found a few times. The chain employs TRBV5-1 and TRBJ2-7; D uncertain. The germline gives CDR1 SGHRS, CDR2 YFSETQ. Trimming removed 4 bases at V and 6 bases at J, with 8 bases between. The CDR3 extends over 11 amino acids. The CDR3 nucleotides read TGCGCCAGCAGCCTGGCAGCCGAGCAGTACTTC. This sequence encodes CASSLAAEQYF.

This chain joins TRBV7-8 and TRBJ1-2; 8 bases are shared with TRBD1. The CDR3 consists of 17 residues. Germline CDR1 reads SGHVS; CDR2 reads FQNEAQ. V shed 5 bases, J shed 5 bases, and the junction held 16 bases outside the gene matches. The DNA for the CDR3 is TGTGCCAGCAGCGAACGGGCCGATGAAGACAGGGGATATGGCTACACCTTC. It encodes CASSERADEDRGYGYTF.

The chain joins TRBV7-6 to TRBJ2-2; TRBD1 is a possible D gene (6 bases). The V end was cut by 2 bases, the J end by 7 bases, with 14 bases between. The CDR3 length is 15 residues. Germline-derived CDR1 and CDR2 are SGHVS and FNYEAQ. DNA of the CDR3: TGTGCCAGCAGCTTAAGCACACAGGGTATCGGGGAGCTGTTTTTT. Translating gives CASSLSTQGIGELFF.

DNA of the CDR3: TGTGCCAGCAGCTTAGAGGCACGGGGGGGACTAGCGGGATTCTACAATGAGCAGTTCTTC. Protein sequence: CASSLEARGGLAGFYNEQFF. The V call is TRBV7-9, the J call TRBJ2-1; 13 positions match TRBD2. The CDR3 contains 20 residues. Trimming took 1 base from V and 3 from J; bases not matched to a gene: 12. The germline V gene encodes CDR1 SEHNR and CDR2 FQNEAQ (reference sequence). Together with reference TRBV7-9 and TRBJ2-1, the CDR3 gives the full variable domain: DTGVSQNPRHKITKRGQNVTFRCDPISEHNRLYWYRQTLGQGPEFLTYFQNEAQLEKSRLLSDRFSAERPKGSFSTLEIQRTEQGDSAMYLCASSLEARGGLAGFYNEQFFGPGTRLTVL.

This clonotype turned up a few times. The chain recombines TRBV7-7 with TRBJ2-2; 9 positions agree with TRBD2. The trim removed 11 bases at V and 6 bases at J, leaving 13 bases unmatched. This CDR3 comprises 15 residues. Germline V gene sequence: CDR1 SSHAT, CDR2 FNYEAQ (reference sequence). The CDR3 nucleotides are TGTGCCGTCACGACGGCGGGGGGGCAAGCCGGGGAGCTGTTTTTT. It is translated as CAVTTAGGQAGELFF.